A selection of T cell receptor beta chains follows, all from one sample in a study of blood T cell repertoires in COVID-19. Method: immunoSEQ multiplex PCR; TCRdb's copy keeps in-frame clones and lacks some. This sample has roughly 250,000 clones, with approximately 91% found just once. The source material was peripheral blood. These receptors all come from a woman aged 40 to 50 who had recovered from COVID-19. The CDR3 runs from the conserved cysteine through the conserved F or W. Each record gives: V gene, J gene, D gene, clone size, CDR3 protein, CDR3 DNA. D genes are given only for firm matches. The size of a clone is reported for some rows only, either as once, few or many, or as a class for expanded clones.

V: TRBV2
J: TRBJ2-1
D: TRBD1
size: once
CDR3: CARAGTGGGQFF
DNA: TGTGCCAGGGCCGGGACAGGGGGTGGGCAGTTCTTC

V: TRBV7-8
J: TRBJ2-7
D: -
size: -
CDR3: CASSLYAGLSYEQYF
DNA: TGTGCCAGCAGCTTATACGCGGGGCTCTCCTACGAGCAGTACTTC

V: TRBV11-1
J: TRBJ2-5
D: -
size: few
CDR3: CASSVPSIQETQYF
DNA: TGTGCCAGCAGCGTACCGTCTATCCAAGAGACCCAGTACTTC

V: TRBV11-2
J: TRBJ1-2
D: TRBD1
size: -
CDR3: CASSFGQANGYTF
DNA: TGTGCCAGCAGCTTTGGACAGGCGAATGGCTACACCTTC

V: TRBV19
J: TRBJ1-5
D: -
size: once
CDR3: CASSPRMAGVVGSNQPQHF
DNA: TGTGCCAGTAGCCCCCGTATGGCAGGGGTCGTGGGGAGCAATCAGCCCCAGCATTTT

V: TRBV28
J: TRBJ1-2
D: -
size: -
CDR3: CASSNRVGYTF
DNA: TGTGCCAGCAGTAACAGGGTTGGCTACACCTTC

V: TRBV5-1
J: TRBJ2-3
D: -
size: -
CDR3: CASSFGGEADTQYF
DNA: TGCGCCAGCAGCTTCGGCGGGGAAGCAGATACGCAGTATTTT

V: TRBV30
J: TRBJ1-3
D: -
size: -
CDR3: CAWSVGAGSGNTIYF
DNA: TGTGCCTGGAGTGTAGGGGCGGGATCTGGAAACACCATATATTTT

V: TRBV6-6
J: TRBJ1-5
D: -
size: few
CDR3: CASNDRGVGQPQHF
DNA: TGTGCCAGCAACGATCGGGGGGTAGGTCAGCCCCAGCATTTT

V: TRBV4-2
J: TRBJ2-1
D: TRBD2
size: -
CDR3: CASSQEIPSGGANEQFF
DNA: TGTGCCAGCAGCCAAGAAATCCCTAGCGGGGGGGCCAATGAGCAGTTCTTC

V: TRBV6-5
J: TRBJ1-5
D: -
size: -
CDR3: CASRPGILGQPQHF
DNA: TGTGCCAGCAGACCGGGGATTTTGGGACAGCCCCAGCATTTT

V: TRBV20-1
J: TRBJ2-1
D: -
size: -
CDR3: CSASQVDEQFF
DNA: TGCAGTGCTAGCCAGGTGGATGAGCAGTTCTTC

V: TRBV27
J: TRBJ2-5
D: TRBD2
size: few
CDR3: CASSTGLGGETQYF
DNA: TGTGCCAGCAGCACAGGTTTGGGAGGGGAGACCCAGTACTTC

V: TRBV4-2
J: TRBJ2-2
D: TRBD1
size: -
CDR3: CASSQTPGQGSVTGELFF
DNA: TGTGCCAGCAGCCAAACTCCGGGACAGGGGAGTGTCACCGGGGAGCTGTTTTTT

V: TRBV28
J: TRBJ2-7
D: TRBD2
size: once
CDR3: CASRGLAGGTYEQYF
DNA: TGTGCCAGCAGGGGACTAGCGGGGGGCACCTACGAGCAGTACTTC

V: TRBV7-2
J: TRBJ1-4
D: TRBD1
size: -
CDR3: CASSHRDRGQTNEKLFF
DNA: TGTGCCAGCAGCCACCGGGACAGGGGGCAAACTAATGAAAAACTGTTTTTT

V: TRBV28
J: TRBJ1-5
D: -
size: -
CDR3: CASSFPEIYSNQPQHF
DNA: TGTGCCAGCAGTTTCCCCGAGATATATAGCAATCAGCCCCAGCATTTT

V: TRBV7-2
J: TRBJ2-3
D: TRBD2
size: few
CDR3: CASSFQTSGRAVYF
DNA: TGTGCCAGCAGCTTCCAGACTAGCGGGAGAGCGGTGTATTTT

V: TRBV27
J: TRBJ1-2
D: -
size: -
CDR3: CASSPRPTNYGYTF
DNA: TGTGCCAGCTCACCCAGGCCAACCAACTATGGCTACACCTTC

V: TRBV3-1/TRBV3-2
J: TRBJ1-1
D: -
size: -
CDR3: CASSQVPTEAFF
DNA: TGTGCCAGCAGCCAAGTTCCAACTGAAGCTTTCTTT

V: TRBV9
J: TRBJ2-1
D: -
size: once
CDR3: CASSVGGLVPLTEQFF
DNA: TGTGCCAGCAGCGTAGGGGGGCTCGTCCCTCTCACTGAGCAGTTCTTC

V: TRBV28
J: TRBJ2-1
D: TRBD2
size: -
CDR3: CASSFTRTSYNEQFF
DNA: TGTGCCAGCAGTTTTACCCGGACTAGTTACAATGAGCAGTTCTTC

V: TRBV25-1
J: TRBJ1-2
D: TRBD1
size: -
CDR3: CASSEYDRAGYTF
DNA: TGTGCCAGCAGTGAATACGACAGGGCTGGCTACACCTTC

V: TRBV3-1/TRBV3-2
J: TRBJ2-1
D: TRBD2
size: once
CDR3: CASSRGLVSYNEQFF
DNA: TGTGCCAGCAGCCGCGGACTAGTCTCCTACAATGAGCAGTTCTTC

V: TRBV21-1
J: TRBJ2-7
D: -
size: -
CDR3: CASNHQTGAYEQYF
DNA: TGTGCCAGCAACCACCAGACAGGGGCCTACGAGCAGTACTTC

V: TRBV27
J: TRBJ1-6
D: -
size: -
CDR3: CASSLTGKDSPLHF
DNA: TGTGCCAGCAGTTTAACGGGGAAGGATTCACCCCTCCACTTT

V: TRBV19
J: TRBJ2-7
D: TRBD1
size: -
CDR3: CASSIIEGAREQYF
DNA: TGTGCCAGTAGTATCATTGAGGGGGCGCGTGAGCAGTACTTC

V: TRBV4-2
J: TRBJ2-7
D: -
size: -
CDR3: CASSQEEGGGGLPWSYEQYF
DNA: TGTGCCAGCAGCCAAGAAGAGGGAGGGGGGGGACTACCGTGGTCCTACGAGCAGTACTTC

V: TRBV14
J: TRBJ2-5
D: TRBD1
size: -
CDR3: CASSQGGTGRFVETQYF
DNA: TGTGCCAGCAGCCAAGGAGGGACAGGGAGGTTTGTCGAGACCCAGTACTTC

V: TRBV27
J: TRBJ2-2
D: -
size: -
CDR3: CASSSSWERAGELFF
DNA: TGTGCCAGCAGTTCCTCGTGGGAGAGGGCCGGGGAGCTGTTTTTT

V: TRBV5-8
J: TRBJ2-3
D: TRBD2
size: -
CDR3: CASSLWSSGKSDTQYF
DNA: TGTGCCAGCAGCTTGTGGTCTAGCGGGAAGTCAGATACGCAGTATTTT

V: TRBV19
J: TRBJ2-7
D: TRBD2
size: -
CDR3: CASSTLAGGSYEQYF
DNA: TGTGCCAGTAGTACCCTAGCGGGAGGAAGCTACGAGCAGTACTTC

V: TRBV19
J: TRBJ1-5
D: -
size: once
CDR3: CASSWWGGEGPQHF
DNA: TGTGCCAGTAGTTGGTGGGGGGGCGAAGGGCCCCAGCATTTT

V: TRBV9
J: TRBJ2-3
D: -
size: -
CDR3: CASSAAGVSDTQYF
DNA: TGTGCCAGCAGCGCAGCAGGGGTTTCAGATACGCAGTATTTT

V: TRBV4-2
J: TRBJ2-3
D: TRBD2
size: -
CDR3: CASRSVGGWTDTQYF
DNA: TGTGCCAGCAGGTCCGTCGGGGGGTGGACAGATACGCAGTATTTT

V: TRBV2
J: TRBJ1-5
D: TRBD1
size: few
CDR3: CASKGGQGAGTQHF
DNA: TGTGCCAGCAAAGGGGGACAGGGGGCAGGGACCCAGCATTTT

V: TRBV20-1
J: TRBJ2-1
D: TRBD2
size: -
CDR3: CSASGTSGGSSYNEQFF
DNA: TGCAGTGCTAGTGGGACTAGCGGGGGTAGCTCCTACAATGAGCAGTTCTTC

V: TRBV3-1/TRBV3-2
J: TRBJ1-6
D: -
size: -
CDR3: CASSLGHVNSPLHF
DNA: TGTGCCAGCAGCCTCGGACATGTGAATTCACCCCTCCACTTT

V: TRBV19
J: TRBJ1-4
D: TRBD1
size: -
CDR3: CASTASGTGREKLFF
DNA: TGTGCCAGTACTGCCTCCGGGACAGGGCGAGAAAAACTGTTTTTT

V: TRBV2
J: TRBJ2-1
D: TRBD2
size: -
CDR3: CASSGGLVIHEQFF
DNA: TGTGCCAGCAGCGGGGGACTAGTAATCCATGAGCAGTTCTTC